Presented here are 23 T cell receptor beta chains from one specimen sequenced in a study of T-cell reconstitution after alpha-beta-depleted transplantation in children (dated by TCRdb to about 2016). Libraries were prepared through PCR. Sequencing was performed on an Illumina HiSeq 2500. Molecular barcoding was employed in the preparation of TCR libraries, with unique molecular identifiers being used to normalize TCRbeta repertoire quantification. The raw public reads went through TCRdb reprocessing: fastp at Q25, MiXCR clone calling, in-frame beta chains kept. Under each unique CDR3 protein, matching rows form one entry showing the most common genes and DNA. The table for this sample lists about 600,000 distinct CDR3 sequences; roughly a tenth of them were counted only once. Jointly, the top ten make up 4% to 5% of the sample. Specimen: PBMCs from the stem cell graft donor, collected from the stem cell graft. The origin of the receptors is a human donor who donated a stem cell graft to a child with acute myeloid leukemia.

The V gene is TRBV6-5, the J gene TRBJ2-1; TRBD2 might be the D (6 bases). V was trimmed by 2 bases and J by 10 bases, leaving 15 bases between them. There are 14 residues in the CDR3. Germline V gene sequence: CDR1 MNHEY, CDR2 SVGAGI. The CDR3 DNA is TGTGCCAGCAGTTACCTGGACTACTCGGGCGAGCAGTTCTTC. The encoded protein is CASSYLDYSGEQFF.

This clonotype was observed at least ten times. The chain carries TRBV7-9 and TRBJ2-7, with 9 positions matching TRBD1. Germline V gene sequence: CDR1 SEHNR, CDR2 FQNEAQ (reference sequence). The ends lost 10 bases at V and 3 bases at J; junction bases unmatched: 10. The CDR3 loop spans 14 amino acids. CDR3 coding DNA: TGTGCCACCGCTCCTTGGGACAGGGACTACGAGCAGTACTTC. Translating it yields CATAPWDRDYEQYF.

This clonotype has only a few counts. The J gene is TRBJ1-3, the V gene TRBV29-1; D call uncertain. The CDR3 has 12 amino acids. Germline V gives CDR1 SQVTM, CDR2 ANQGSEA. Trimming took 6 bases from V and 7 from J, leaving 13 bases between them. CDR3 region: CSVLRAENTIYF. The CDR3 bases are TGCAGCGTCCTCCGAGCTGAGAACACCATATATTTT.

The chain combines TRBV29-1 with TRBJ1-2; D may be TRBD1 (6 bases). V lost 7 bases, J lost 5 bases, and 14 bases lay in between. Germline CDR1 reads SQVTM; CDR2 reads ANQGSEA. The CDR3 sequence is 12 residues long. CDR3 DNA: TGCAGCGGGTTCGAGGGACATTATGGCTACACCTTC. Its protein product is CSGFEGHYGYTF.

This clonotype has only a few counts. The rearrangement links TRBV27 to TRBJ1-6, with a weak D call TRBD1 (5 bases). Trimming cost V 6 bases and J 3 bases, with 12 bases left between them. Germline V CDR1 and CDR2: MNHEY, SMNVEV (reference sequence). This CDR3 comprises 15 residues. Here the CDR3 DNA reads TGTGCCAGCAGGGGAAGGGGCGACTATAATTCACCCCTCCACTTT. Encoded protein: CASRGRGDYNSPLHF.

This clonotype was observed a handful of times. The gene calls are TRBV20-1 and TRBJ2-1; possibly TRBD1 or TRBD2 for D (6 bases each). Germline values: CDR1 DFQATT, CDR2 SNEGSKA (reference sequence). The CDR3 loop spans 15 amino acids. The V end lost 5 bases, the J end lost 5 bases, and 19 bases lay between the germline ends. CDR3 sequence reads: CSAPPPDRTNNEQFF. Here the CDR3 DNA reads TGCAGTGCTCCCCCCCCCGACAGGACTAACAATGAGCAGTTCTTC.

This clonotype has just a few counts. V usage is TRBV27 and J usage is TRBJ2-1; tentatively, D is TRBD2 (6 bases). V lost 8 bases and J lost 7, with 9 bases in between. Germline V gene data show CDR1 as MNHEY and CDR2 as SMNVEV (reference sequence). This CDR3 has 11 residues. DNA for the CDR3: TGTGCCAGCGGGGGAGGTAATGAGCAGTTCTTC. Amino acid sequence: CASGGGNEQFF.

This clonotype appeared many times. The chain combines TRBV20-1 with TRBJ2-1, with TRBD1 matching 8 bases. After removal of 6 bases from V and 4 bases from J, the junction contained 5 bases not matched to a gene. CDR1 is DFQATT and CDR2 is SNEGSKA in the germline V gene (reference sequence). The CDR3 extends over 13 amino acids. The CDR3: CSAPGQVYNEQFF. The CDR3 DNA is TGCAGTGCCCCGGGACAGGTGTACAATGAGCAGTTCTTC.

This clonotype has only one observation. This chain links TRBV6-2 or TRBV6-3 with TRBJ2-7; D possibly corresponds to TRBD1 (6 bases). This CDR3 is 12 amino acids long. CDR1 is MNHEY and CDR2 is SVGEGT in the germline V gene. Trimming took 0 bases from V and 12 from J, leaving 12 bases between them. In nucleotides, the CDR3 is TGTGCCAGCAGTTACTCGGACTGGGGGCGGTACTTC. Amino acids: CASSYSDWGRYF.

This clonotype showed up just a few times. V is TRBV7-9 and J is TRBJ2-2, with D perhaps matching TRBD2 (6 bases). V was trimmed by 5 bases and J by 6 bases, leaving 16 bases between them. Per the germline V gene, CDR1 is SEHNR and CDR2 is FQNEAQ (reference sequence). This CDR3 has 15 amino acids. The chain's CDR3 is CASSPHRDFPGELFF. In DNA, the CDR3 is TGTGCCAGCAGCCCACATCGGGACTTTCCCGGGGAGCTGTTTTTT.

This clonotype was detected a few times. The V gene is TRBV6-5, the J gene TRBJ2-5, with D possibly TRBD1 on 6 matching bases. This CDR3 comprises 14 residues. CDR1 MNHEY and CDR2 SVGAGI come from the germline V gene. Trimming removed 5 bases from V and 5 bases from J, with 15 bases in between. CDR3 in DNA: TGTGCCAGCAGTACCCGAGGGGGAACGGAGACCCAGTACTTC. Its translation: CASSTRGGTETQYF.

The gene calls are TRBV30 and TRBJ2-1; the match to TRBD1 covers 8 bases. The junction had 9 bases not matched to a gene; V was cut back by 3 bases and J by 5 bases. The germline CDR1 and CDR2 sequences are GTSNPN and SVGIG (reference sequence). The CDR3 runs to 15 residues. CDR3 in amino acids: CAWSPQGGFHNEQFF. DNA of the CDR3: TGTGCCTGGAGCCCACAGGGGGGTTTCCACAATGAGCAGTTCTTC.

In its sample, this clonotype was seen a few times. J is TRBJ2-5 and V is TRBV28; D may correspond to TRBD1 or TRBD2 (5 bases each). Trimming cost V 3 bases and J 2 bases, with 16 bases left between them. The germline CDR1 and CDR2 sequences are MDHEN and SYDVKM. The CDR3 extends over 16 amino acids. CDR3 region: CASSLWDGKLQETQYF. CDR3 coding DNA: TGTGCCAGCAGTTTGTGGGACGGGAAACTGCAAGAGACCCAGTACTTC.

The table lists this clonotype with a few counts. V is TRBV11-2 and J is TRBJ2-2, with 11 bases matching TRBD1. The V gene's germline CDR1 is SGHAT and CDR2 FQNNGV. The V gene end was trimmed by 2 bases and the J gene end by 4 bases; junction bases not matched to a gene: 9. The CDR3 loop spans 18 amino acids. The CDR3 is CASSLLPWTGGVTGELFF. The CDR3 DNA is TGTGCCAGCAGCTTACTGCCTTGGACAGGGGGCGTCACCGGGGAGCTGTTTTTT.

V and J are TRBV28 and TRBJ2-1; tentatively, D is TRBD1 or TRBD2 (5 bases each). V shed 2 bases and J shed 6 bases, with 14 bases lying between them. The CDR3 runs to 15 residues. Germline CDR1 is MDHEN and CDR2 is SYDVKM. CDR3 sequence: CASSLGGRYFNEQFF. CDR3 DNA: TGTGCCAGCAGTTTAGGGGGACGCTATTTCAATGAGCAGTTCTTC.

This clonotype has a handful of counts. The genes are TRBV7-2 and TRBJ1-4; possible D gene TRBD1, 6 bases. The CDR3 has 16 amino acids. Germline assignment: CDR1 SGHTA and CDR2 FQGNSA. The V end was cut by 1 base, the J end by 8 bases, with 17 bases between. As DNA, the CDR3 is TGTGCCAGCAGCTTAGGAACCGCCCAGCAGGGGGAAAAACTGTTTTTT. Protein product: CASSLGTAQQGEKLFF.

There are many counts of this clonotype. The V and J genes are TRBV29-1 and TRBJ2-7; a possible D gene is TRBD1 (5 bases). This CDR3 contains 12 residues. V was cut by 7 bases and J by 6 bases, with 16 bases left in between. CDR1 is SQVTM and CDR2 is ANQGSEA in the germline V gene. The CDR3 sequence is CSAWQGQGEQYF. In nucleotides, the CDR3 is TGCAGCGCCTGGCAAGGGCAGGGCGAGCAGTACTTC.

This clonotype was recorded many times. The gene calls are TRBV9 and TRBJ1-3; D remains unclear. CDR3 length: 16 residues. Between the trimmed V and J ends, which lost 0 bases and 2 bases, there was a span of 12 bases. Germline assignment: CDR1 SGDLS and CDR2 YYNGEE. In nucleotides, the CDR3 is TGTGCCAGCAGCGTAGCCGGAAGTGTACCTGGAAACACCATATATTTT. Amino acid sequence: CASSVAGSVPGNTIYF. Full variable domain (outside the CDR3, taken from reference TRBV9 and TRBJ1-3): DSGVTQTPKHLITATGQRVTLRCSPRSGDLSVYWYQQSLDQGLQFLIQYYNGEERAKGNILERFSAQQFPDLHSELNLSSLELGDSALYFCASSVAGSVPGNTIYFGEGSWLTVV.

This clonotype was detected many times. In DNA form, the CDR3 reads TGCGCCAGCAGCTTGGATGGACTCACCACAGATACGCAGTATTTT. Its translation: CASSLDGLTTDTQYF. V is TRBV5-1 and J is TRBJ2-3; D perhaps matches TRBD2 (5 bases). Trimming shortened V by 0 bases and J by 2 bases, and 10 bases separated the two germline ends. Germline CDR1 is SGHRS and CDR2 is YFSETQ. This CDR3 has 15 residues.

This clonotype showed up just a few times. The chain links TRBV29-1 to TRBJ1-3; no definite D call. Trimming took 1 base from V and 1 from J, leaving 2 bases between them. Germline CDR1 reads SQVTM; CDR2 reads ANQGSEA. The CDR3 has 12 residues. The CDR3 loop reads CSVEVSGNTIYF. In nucleotides, the CDR3 is TGCAGCGTTGAAGTTTCTGGAAACACCATATATTTT. Using reference TRBV29-1 and TRBJ1-3 for the parts outside the CDR3, the full variable domain is SAVISQKPSRDICQRGTSLTIQCQVDSQVTMMFWYRQQPGQSLTLIATANQGSEATYESGFVIDKFPISRPNLTFSTLTVSNMSPEDSSIYLCSVEVSGNTIYFGEGSWLTVV.

The gene calls are TRBV28 and TRBJ2-7; 7 positions match TRBD1. Germline values: CDR1 MDHEN, CDR2 SYDVKM. The CDR3 loop spans 14 amino acids. V was clipped by 7 bases and J by 2 bases; unmatched bases: 8. The CDR3 nucleotides are TGTGCCAGCACCCAGTGGGACAGAGCCTACGAGCAGTACTTC. Translated, it gives CASTQWDRAYEQYF.

In nucleotides, the CDR3 is TGTGCCAGCAGCGTAAAGTCAGTCACAGATACGCAGTATTTT. Encoded protein: CASSVKSVTDTQYF. The V and J genes are TRBV9 and TRBJ2-3, with D hard to call. Germline CDR1 reads SGDLS; CDR2 reads YYNGEE. V shed 1 base and J shed 2 bases, with 8 bases lying between them. The CDR3 is 14 residues long.

Many counts were recorded for this clonotype. The J gene is TRBJ2-1, the V gene TRBV4-2; D unresolved. This CDR3 is built from 12 residues. V gave up 0 bases and J gave up 9 bases, with 6 bases separating them. Per germline, CDR1 LGHNA and CDR2 YNFKEQ. This chain's CDR3 is CASSQDSSEQFF. The CDR3 nucleotides are TGTGCCAGCAGCCAAGATTCGAGTGAGCAGTTCTTC.